Listed below are T cell receptor beta chains from one sample, sequenced in a study of blood T cell repertoires in COVID-19. The method was immunoSEQ multiplex PCR; TCRdb's version includes in-frame clones alone and lacks a portion of them. The table includes 200,000 to 250,000 clones, about four fifths detected once. Sequencing was done on a sample of PBMCs or T cells enriched from blood (not recorded which). The source is a woman between 55 and 75 years old who had recovered from COVID-19. Both conserved end residues are part of each CDR3. A D gene is named only where the DNA matches it firmly. Part of the rows lack a size; the others show once, few, many or a class for expanded clones.

abundance	j_gene	d_gene	v_gene	CDR3nt	CDR3aa
NA	TRBJ2-7	TRBD2	TRBV7-8	TGTGCCAGCCAACGGGGGGGGCTAGCGGGAGAGCAGTACTTC	CASQRGGLAGEQYF
NA	TRBJ1-1	NA	TRBV30	TGTGCCTGGAACCGTATCAGGGGTAACACTGAAGCTTTCTTT	CAWNRIRGNTEAFF
NA	TRBJ2-7	TRBD2	TRBV6-5	TGTGCCAGCAGTTCCGGGACTAGCGGTTTCTCCTACGAGCAGTACTTC	CASSSGTSGFSYEQYF
NA	TRBJ1-1	NA	TRBV7-9	TGTGCCAGCAGCTTACACACCGACACTGAAGCTTTCTTT	CASSLHTDTEAFF
NA	TRBJ2-7	TRBD1	TRBV9	TGTGCCAGCAGCGTAGTGACAGGGGGGATTTCCGAGCAGTACTTC	CASSVVTGGISEQYF
NA	TRBJ2-1	TRBD1	TRBV6-5	TGTGCCAGCAGCCGCGGACAGGGGAGGGATGAGCAGTTCTTC	CASSRGQGRDEQFF
NA	TRBJ1-2	NA	TRBV12-2	TGTGCAAGTCGCTTAGGGACAGCTGGAGGCTACACCTTC	CASRLGTAGGYTF
once	TRBJ2-7	NA	TRBV29-1	TGCAGCGTTCAACCCTTCCAGGGCTACGAGCAGTACTTC	CSVQPFQGYEQYF
NA	TRBJ2-1	NA	TRBV10-2	TGCGCCAGCAGTGAGTCGACCCCCACTACCAACTCCTACAATGAGCAGTTCTTC	CASSESTPTTNSYNEQFF
NA	TRBJ1-5	TRBD1	TRBV6-5	TGTGCCAGCAAGATAGACAGGGGGATTTTTCCCCAGCATTTT	CASKIDRGIFPQHF
NA	TRBJ2-7	TRBD1	TRBV2	TGTGCCAGCAGGGACGGACAGGGGACGCGCGAGCAGTACTTC	CASRDGQGTREQYF
NA	TRBJ1-1	TRBD1	TRBV5-4	TGTGCCAGCAGGGGGGACAGGAACACTGAAGCTTTCTTT	CASRGDRNTEAFF
few	TRBJ2-1	TRBD2	TRBV6-1	TGTGCCAGCAGTGAATGGGGACTAGCTAGACTGAATGAGCAGTTCTTC	CASSEWGLARLNEQFF
NA	TRBJ2-7	NA	TRBV4-2	TGTGCCAGCAGCCTCCCCGGCGAGGCCTTTGAGCAGTACTTC	CASSLPGEAFEQYF
NA	TRBJ2-3	NA	TRBV7-9	TGTGCCAGCACCTCGGGGGTTATAGATACGCAGTATTTT	CASTSGVIDTQYF
NA	TRBJ2-3	NA	TRBV5-1	TGCGCCAGCAGCGAGGGTCTCTCCCCGGATACGCAGTATTTT	CASSEGLSPDTQYF
NA	TRBJ2-1	TRBD2	TRBV11-3	TGTGCCAGCAGCGCCATGCGGGGGACTAGCGGGGAGCAGTTCTTC	CASSAMRGTSGEQFF